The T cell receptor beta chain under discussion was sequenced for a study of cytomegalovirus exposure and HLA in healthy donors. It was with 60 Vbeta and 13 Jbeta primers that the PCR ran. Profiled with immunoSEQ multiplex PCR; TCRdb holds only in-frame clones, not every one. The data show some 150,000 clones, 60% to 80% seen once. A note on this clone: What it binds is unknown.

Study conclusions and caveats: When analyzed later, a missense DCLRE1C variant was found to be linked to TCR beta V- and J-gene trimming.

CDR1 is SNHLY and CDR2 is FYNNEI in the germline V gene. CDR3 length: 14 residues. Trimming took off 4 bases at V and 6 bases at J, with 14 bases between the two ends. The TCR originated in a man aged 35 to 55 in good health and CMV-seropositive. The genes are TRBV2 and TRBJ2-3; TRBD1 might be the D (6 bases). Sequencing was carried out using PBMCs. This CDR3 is CASSGIAQGDTQYF. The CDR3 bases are TGTGCCAGCAGTGGTATAGCGCAGGGGGATACGCAGTATTTT.